One sample yielded the 8 T cell receptor beta chains listed below, sequenced in a study of blood T cell repertoires in COVID-19. TCRdb keeps only in-frame clones here, not all; method: immunoSEQ multiplex PCR. The data contain 190,000 or so clones, around nine tenths of them singletons. Sequenced material: peripheral blood. The receptors shown here come from a woman aged 18 to 35 who had recovered from COVID-19.

The V and J genes are TRBV7-2 and TRBJ2-2; 11 nucleotides align to TRBD2. This CDR3 region has 15 residues. V trimming: 5 bases; J trimming: 6 bases; junction bases outside the gene matches: 5. The germline V gene encodes CDR1 SGHTA and CDR2 FQGNSA. The CDR3 DNA follows: TGTGCCAGCAGCGCACTAGCGGGAGAATCCGGGGAGCTGTTTTTT. This gives the protein CASSALAGESGELFF. The variable domain in full, completed from reference TRBV7-2 and TRBJ2-2, reads GAGVSQSPSNKVTEKGKDVELRCDPISGHTALYWYRQSLGQGLEFLIYFQGNSAPDKSGLPSDRFSAERTGGSVSTLTIQRTQQEDSAVYLCASSALAGESGELFFGEGSRLTVL.

The chain recombines TRBV3-1 (or the pseudogene TRBV3-2) with TRBJ2-7; 7 bases align to TRBD1. Germline V gene data show CDR1 as LGHDT and CDR2 as YNNKEL (reference sequence). CDR3 length: 15 amino acids. Germline trimming cut 1 base from V and 5 bases from J; bases unmatched to any gene: 8. As DNA, the CDR3 is TGTGCCAGCAGCCAAGCGGTACAGGGGATCGACGAGCAGTACTTC. Its protein product is CASSQAVQGIDEQYF.

The chain combines TRBV27 with TRBJ2-1; a possible D gene is TRBD1 (7 bases). This CDR3 contains 15 residues. Trimming removed 1 base from V and 4 bases from J, with 11 bases in between. Germline loops: CDR1 MNHEY, CDR2 SMNVEV (reference sequence). DNA for the CDR3: TGTGCCAGCAGTTTATTATCAGGGGGGTACAATGAGCAGTTCTTC. Its translation: CASSLLSGGYNEQFF.

This sequence joins TRBV5-6 and TRBJ1-5; D is unresolved. The germline gives CDR1 SGHDT, CDR2 YYEEEE. The CDR3 loop spans 13 amino acids. V lost 1 base to trimming and J lost 5 bases, with 7 bases between them. The CDR3 coding sequence is TGTGCCAGCAGCTTGCCGGGTCATCAGCCCCAGCATTTT. Translating it yields CASSLPGHQPQHF.

This chain joins TRBV19 and TRBJ1-3; D gene uncertain. The CDR3 has 12 amino acids. V dropped 5 bases and J dropped 9 bases, with 11 bases sitting between them. Germline-derived CDR1 and CDR2 are LNHDA and SQIVND (reference sequence). The CDR3 region is CASSAFSGTIYF. The CDR3 nucleotides read TGTGCCAGTAGTGCCTTTTCGGGCACCATATATTTT.

The chain joins TRBV19 to TRBJ1-4; D is ambiguous. Trimming stripped 10 bases from V and 0 bases from J, with 12 bases between. CDR1 LNHDA and CDR2 SQIVND come from the germline V gene (reference sequence). This CDR3 region has 14 residues. The CDR3: CATSGRATNEKLFF. CDR3 nucleotides: TGTGCCACCTCCGGGAGGGCAACTAATGAAAAACTGTTTTTT.

The sample holds a few counts of this clone. This chain connects TRBV7-2 to TRBJ1-1; D is unclear. Trimming pared 6 bases from V and 3 bases from J, leaving 8 bases between. Germline V lookup: CDR1 SGHTA, CDR2 FQGNSA. This CDR3 has 12 residues. This CDR3 reads CASRRKYTEAFF. The CDR3 nucleotides read TGTGCCAGCAGGCGGAAATACACTGAAGCTTTCTTT.

The chain has TRBV25-1 and TRBJ2-1, with TRBD2 matching over 10 bases. With 4 bases clipped from V and 5 bases from J, the junction kept 5 bases outside the gene matches. Germline values: CDR1 MGHDK, CDR2 SYGVNS. The CDR3 is 15 residues long. This chain's CDR3 is CASSGLAGVDNEQFF. For the CDR3, the DNA is TGTGCCAGCAGTGGTCTAGCGGGAGTGGACAATGAGCAGTTCTTC.